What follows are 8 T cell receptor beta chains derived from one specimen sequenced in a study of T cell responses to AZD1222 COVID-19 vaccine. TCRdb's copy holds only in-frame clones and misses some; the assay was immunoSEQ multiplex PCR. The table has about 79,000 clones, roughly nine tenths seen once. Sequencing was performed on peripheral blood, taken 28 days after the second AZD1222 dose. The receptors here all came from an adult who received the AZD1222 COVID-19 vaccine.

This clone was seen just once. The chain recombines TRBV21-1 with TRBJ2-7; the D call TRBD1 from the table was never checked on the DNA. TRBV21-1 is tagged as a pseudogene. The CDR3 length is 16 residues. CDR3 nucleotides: TGTGCCAGCCGCAGCAAAGAGGGGGAACAGGAAGGCGAGCAGTACTTC. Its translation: CASRSKEGEQEGEQYF.

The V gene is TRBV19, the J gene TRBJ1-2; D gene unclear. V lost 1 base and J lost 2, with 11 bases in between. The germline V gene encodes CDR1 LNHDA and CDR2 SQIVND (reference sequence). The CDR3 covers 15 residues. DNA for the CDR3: TGTGCCAGTAGTATAGTAGGGATTCCGAACTATGGCTACACCTTC. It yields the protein CASSIVGIPNYGYTF.

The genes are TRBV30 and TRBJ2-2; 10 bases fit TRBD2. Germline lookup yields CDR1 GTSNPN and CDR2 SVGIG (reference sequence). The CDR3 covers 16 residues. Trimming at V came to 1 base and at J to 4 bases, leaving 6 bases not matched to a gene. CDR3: CAWSGEREGGTGELFF. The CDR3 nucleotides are TGTGCCTGGAGTGGGGAGCGGGAGGGTGGCACCGGGGAGCTGTTTTTT.

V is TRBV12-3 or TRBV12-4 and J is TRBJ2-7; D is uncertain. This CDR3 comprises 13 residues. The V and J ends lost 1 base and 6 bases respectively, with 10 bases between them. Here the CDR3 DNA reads TGTGCCAGCAGTTTAGACATAGGGCGCGAGCAGTACTTC. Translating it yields CASSLDIGREQYF.

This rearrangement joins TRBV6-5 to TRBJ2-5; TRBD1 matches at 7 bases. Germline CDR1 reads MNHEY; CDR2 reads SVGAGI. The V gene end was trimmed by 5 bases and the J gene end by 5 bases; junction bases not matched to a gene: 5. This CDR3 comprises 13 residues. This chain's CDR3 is CASSPDRRETQYF. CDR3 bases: TGTGCCAGCAGTCCGGACAGGAGGGAGACCCAGTACTTC.

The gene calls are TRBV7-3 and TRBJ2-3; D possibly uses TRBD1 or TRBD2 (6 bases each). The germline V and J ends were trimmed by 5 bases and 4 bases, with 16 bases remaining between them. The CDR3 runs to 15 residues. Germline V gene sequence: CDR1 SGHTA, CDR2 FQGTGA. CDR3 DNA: TGTGCCAGCAGCGCGGGTGGGGGGCTGGCAGATACGCAGTATTTT. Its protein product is CASSAGGGLADTQYF.

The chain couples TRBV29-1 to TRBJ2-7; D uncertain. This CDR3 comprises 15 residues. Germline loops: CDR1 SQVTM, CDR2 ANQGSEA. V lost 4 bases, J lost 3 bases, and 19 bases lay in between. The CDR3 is CSVVPLENQNYEQYF. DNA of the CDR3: TGCAGCGTTGTACCGTTGGAGAACCAGAACTACGAGCAGTACTTC.

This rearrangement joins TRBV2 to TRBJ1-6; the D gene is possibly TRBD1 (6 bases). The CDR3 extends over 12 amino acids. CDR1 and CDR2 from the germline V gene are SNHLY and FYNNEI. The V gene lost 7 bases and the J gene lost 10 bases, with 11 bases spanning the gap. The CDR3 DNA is TGTGCCAGCACCCTACAGGGATCACCCCTCCACTTT. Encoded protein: CASTLQGSPLHF. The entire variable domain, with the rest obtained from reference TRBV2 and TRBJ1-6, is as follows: EPEVTQTPSHQVTQMGQEVILRCVPISNHLYFYWYRQILGQKVEFLVSFYNNEISEKSEIFDDQFSVERPDGSNFTLKIRSTKLEDSAMYFCASTLQGSPLHFGNGTRLTVT.